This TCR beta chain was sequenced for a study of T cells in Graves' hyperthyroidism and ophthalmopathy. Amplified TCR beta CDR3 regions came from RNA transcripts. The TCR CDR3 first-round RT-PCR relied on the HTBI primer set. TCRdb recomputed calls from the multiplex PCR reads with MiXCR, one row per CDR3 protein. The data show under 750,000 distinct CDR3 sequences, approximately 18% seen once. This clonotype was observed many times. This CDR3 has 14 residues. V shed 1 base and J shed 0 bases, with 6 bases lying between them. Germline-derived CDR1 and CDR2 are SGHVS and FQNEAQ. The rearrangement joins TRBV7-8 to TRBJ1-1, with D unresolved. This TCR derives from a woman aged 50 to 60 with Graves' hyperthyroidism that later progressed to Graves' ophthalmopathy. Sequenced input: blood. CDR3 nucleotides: TGTGCCAGCAGCTTAGGTTCGGTGAACACTGAAGCTTTCTTT. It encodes CASSLGSVNTEAFF.